One sample yielded the 13 T cell receptor beta chains listed below, sequenced in a study of CD8 T cells in ankylosing spondylitis (dated by TCRdb to between 2016 and 2019). Library preparation used 5' RACE. The listed sequencing device is Illumina HiSeq 2500. Using fastp at Q25 and MiXCR, TCRdb reprocessed the public reads and kept productive beta chains. Identical CDR3 proteins give one entry, which carries the most common genes and DNA. Recorded for this sample are approximately 220,000 distinct CDR3 sequences; about a quarter of them occurred a single time. 6.6% of the sample comes from the top ten. The sequenced sample was blood, either unsorted or a sorted T cell fraction (not recorded which). These receptors all stem from a male donor with ankylosing spondylitis or in good health (not recorded which).

The chain is built from TRBV5-5 and TRBJ2-7; D possibly corresponds to TRBD1 (6 bases). This CDR3 comprises 15 residues. The V and J ends lost 0 bases and 4 bases respectively, with 14 bases between them. Germline V lookup: CDR1 SGHKS, CDR2 YYEKEE (reference sequence). CDR3 sequence: CASSLGRGRSYEQYF. In nucleotides, the CDR3 is TGTGCCAGCAGCTTGGGCAGGGGCCGGTCTTACGAGCAGTACTTC.

The CDR3 loop is CASSLLASSGANVLTF. Here the CDR3 DNA reads TGTGCCAGCAGCTTGCTCGCCAGCTCTGGGGCCAACGTCCTGACTTTC. The V and J genes are TRBV5-5 and TRBJ2-6; D ambiguous. CDR1 and CDR2 from the germline V gene are SGHKS and YYEKEE (reference sequence). V gave up 1 base and J gave up 0 bases, with 8 bases separating them. The CDR3 has 16 residues.

The chain uses TRBV5-4 and TRBJ2-5; D ambiguous. Trimming stripped 4 bases from V and 2 bases from J, with 12 bases between. The CDR3 spans 14 residues. Germline CDR1 is SGHNT and CDR2 is YYREEE (reference sequence). The CDR3 region has the DNA TGTGCCAGCAGCCTTCCCGGGCAACAAGAGACCCAGTACTTC. It specifies CASSLPGQQETQYF.

This clonotype was counted at least ten times. This chain's CDR3 is CASSLGPRYEQFF. The CDR3 DNA reads TGTGCCAGCAGCCTGGGACCCCGGTATGAGCAGTTCTTC. The gene calls are TRBV7-9 and TRBJ2-1; D is perhaps TRBD1 or TRBD2 (5 bases each). V lost 5 bases, J lost 8 bases, and 13 bases lay in between. Germline values: CDR1 SEHNR, CDR2 FQNEAQ (reference sequence). This CDR3 is 13 amino acids long.

About this clonotype: This could be a read error, since a much larger clone is one nucleotide away. This chain uses TRBV5-1 with TRBJ1-1; D gene uncertain. CDR3 size: 15 residues. Germline V gene sequence: CDR1 SGHRS, CDR2 YFSETQ. The DNA of the CDR3 is TGCGCCAGCAGCTTCAGTGGCGGGTCGAACTCTGAAGCTTTCTTT. Translation: CASSFSGGSNSEAFF.

This clonotype was found many times. CDR3 residues: CSVGNRLAEYEQYF. As DNA, the CDR3 is TGCAGCGTTGGTAATCGACTAGCTGAGTACGAGCAGTACTTC. The rearrangement joins TRBV29-1 to TRBJ2-7, with 7 nucleotides matching TRBD2. From germline, CDR1 is SQVTM and CDR2 ANQGSEA. J gave up 4 bases and V 4 bases, and 10 bases lay outside the gene matches. The CDR3 runs 14 residues.

V is TRBV5-1 and J is TRBJ2-2; D tentatively fits TRBD1 or TRBD2 (5 bases each). Germline values: CDR1 SGHRS, CDR2 YFSETQ. The CDR3 has 16 residues. V was cut by 6 bases and J by 0 bases, with 15 bases left in between. The CDR3 loop is CASKTLRGTNTGELFF. The CDR3 DNA reads as TGCGCCAGCAAAACGTTACGGGGCACGAACACCGGGGAGCTGTTTTTT. Together with reference TRBV5-1 and TRBJ2-2, the CDR3 gives the full variable domain: KAGVTQTPRYLIKTRGQQVTLSCSPISGHRSVSWYQQTPGQGLQFLFEYFSETQRNKGNFPGRFSGRQFSNSRSEMNVSTLELGDSALYLCASKTLRGTNTGELFFGEGSRLTVL.

This clonotype was found once. One base away lies a much larger clone, so this may be a sequencing read error. This chain uses TRBV29-1 with TRBJ2-7, with TRBD2 matching over 8 bases. V lost 4 bases, J lost 5 bases, and 7 bases stayed unmatched. Looked up from germline, CDR1 is SQVTM and CDR2 is ANQGSEA. This CDR3 region has 13 residues. Here the CDR3 reads CSVVSGRRDEQYF. The CDR3 DNA reads as TGCAGCGTTGTGAGCGGGAGACGAGACGAGCAGTACTTC.

In this sample, this clonotype turned up a few times. The chain employs TRBV29-1 and TRBJ1-2; D possibly corresponds to TRBD1 (5 bases). The CDR3 runs to 12 residues. Germline V gene sequence: CDR1 SQVTM, CDR2 ANQGSEA. V was shortened by 6 bases and J by 2 bases, with 10 bases between the two germline ends. CDR3 in amino acids: CSVGDRNYGYTF. Here the CDR3 DNA reads TGCAGCGTCGGCGACAGAAACTATGGCTACACCTTC.

The rearrangement links TRBV19 to TRBJ1-2, with a possible D match to TRBD1 (5 bases). In germline, CDR1 is LNHDA, CDR2 SQIVND (reference sequence). The V and J ends lost 3 bases and 3 bases respectively, with 11 bases between them. The CDR3 length is 14 residues. CDR3 protein: CASSMGRGDYGYTF. CDR3 nucleotide sequence: TGTGCCAGTAGTATGGGGAGGGGCGACTATGGCTACACCTTC.

This clonotype appeared many times. This chain links TRBV5-1 with TRBJ1-2; D might be TRBD1 (5 bases). The CDR3 extends over 14 amino acids. Trimming left V 3 bases short and J 3 bases short, with 12 bases between. Germline lookup yields CDR1 SGHRS and CDR2 YFSETQ. The CDR3 here is CASSSGRGDYGYTF. The CDR3 bases are TGCGCCAGCAGCTCGGGACGTGGAGACTATGGCTACACCTTC.

This clonotype was counted at least ten times. This chain links TRBV5-1 with TRBJ2-7; D perhaps matches TRBD2 (6 bases). Deletions cut 6 bases from V and 0 bases from J, with 13 bases between. CDR3 length equals 14 residues. Per the germline V gene, CDR1 is SGHRS and CDR2 is YFSETQ. The CDR3 nucleotides are TGCGCCAGCACCAGGGACTCGACCTCCTACGAGCAGTACTTC. This translates into CASTRDSTSYEQYF.

The table lists this clonotype with many counts. V usage is TRBV20-1 and J usage is TRBJ2-4, with D tentatively TRBD2 (6 bases). CDR3 size: 14 residues. Germline V CDR1 and CDR2: DFQATT, SNEGSKA (reference sequence). Trimming removed 3 bases at V and 3 bases at J, with 12 bases between. CDR3 region: CSASRETNKNIQYF. The CDR3 DNA reads as TGCAGTGCTAGTCGGGAGACCAACAAAAACATTCAGTACTTC.